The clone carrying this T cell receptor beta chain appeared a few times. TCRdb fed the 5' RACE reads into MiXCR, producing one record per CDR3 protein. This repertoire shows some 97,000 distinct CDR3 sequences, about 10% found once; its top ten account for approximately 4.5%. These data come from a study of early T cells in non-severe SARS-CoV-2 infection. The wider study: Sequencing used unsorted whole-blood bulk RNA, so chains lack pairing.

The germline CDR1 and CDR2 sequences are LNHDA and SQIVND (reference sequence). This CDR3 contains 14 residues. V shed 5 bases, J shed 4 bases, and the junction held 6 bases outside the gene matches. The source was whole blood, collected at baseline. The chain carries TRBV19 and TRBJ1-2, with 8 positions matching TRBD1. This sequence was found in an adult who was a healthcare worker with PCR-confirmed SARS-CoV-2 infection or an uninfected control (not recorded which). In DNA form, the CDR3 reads TGTGCCAGTAGTCACCGACAGGGGATCTATGGCTACACCTTC. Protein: CASSHRQGIYGYTF.